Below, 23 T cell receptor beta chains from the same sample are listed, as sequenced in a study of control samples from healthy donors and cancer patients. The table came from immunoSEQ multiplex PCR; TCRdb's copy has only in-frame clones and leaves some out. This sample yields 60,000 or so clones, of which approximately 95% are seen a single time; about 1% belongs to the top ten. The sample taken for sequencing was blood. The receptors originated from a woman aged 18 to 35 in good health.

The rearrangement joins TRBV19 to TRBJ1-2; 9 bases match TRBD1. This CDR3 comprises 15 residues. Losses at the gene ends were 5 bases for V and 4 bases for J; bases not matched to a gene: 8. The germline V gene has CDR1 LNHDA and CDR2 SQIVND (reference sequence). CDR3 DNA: TGTGCCAGTAGTCCGACAGGGGGATCGTTCTATGGCTACACCTTC. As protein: CASSPTGGSFYGYTF.

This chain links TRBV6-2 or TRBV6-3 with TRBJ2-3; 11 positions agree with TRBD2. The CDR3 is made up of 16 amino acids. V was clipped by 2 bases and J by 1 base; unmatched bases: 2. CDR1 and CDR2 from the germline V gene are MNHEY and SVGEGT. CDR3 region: CASSYGTSGGTDTQYF. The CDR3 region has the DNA TGTGCCAGCAGTTACGGGACTAGCGGCGGCACAGATACGCAGTATTTT.

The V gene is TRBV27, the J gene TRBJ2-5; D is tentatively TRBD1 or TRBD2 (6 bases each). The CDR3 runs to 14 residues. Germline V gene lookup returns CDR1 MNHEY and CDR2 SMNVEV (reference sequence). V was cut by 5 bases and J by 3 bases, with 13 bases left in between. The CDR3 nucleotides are TGTGCCAGCAGTACGCTGGAGGGGGAAGAGACCCAGTACTTC. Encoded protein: CASSTLEGEETQYF.

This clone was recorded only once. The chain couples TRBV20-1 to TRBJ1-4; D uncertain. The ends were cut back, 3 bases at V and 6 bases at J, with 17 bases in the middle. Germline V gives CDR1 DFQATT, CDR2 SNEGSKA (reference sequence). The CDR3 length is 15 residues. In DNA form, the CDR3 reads TGCAGTGCTAGTCCCAGGAGTCGACTTGATGAAAAACTGTTTTTT. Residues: CSASPRSRLDEKLFF.

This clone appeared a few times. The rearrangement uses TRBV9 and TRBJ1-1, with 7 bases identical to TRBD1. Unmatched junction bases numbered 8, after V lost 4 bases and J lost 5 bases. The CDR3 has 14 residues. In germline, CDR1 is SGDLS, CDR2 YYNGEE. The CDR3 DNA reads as TGTGCCAGCAGCACAGCGTACAGGGGAACTGAAGCTTTCTTT. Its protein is CASSTAYRGTEAFF.

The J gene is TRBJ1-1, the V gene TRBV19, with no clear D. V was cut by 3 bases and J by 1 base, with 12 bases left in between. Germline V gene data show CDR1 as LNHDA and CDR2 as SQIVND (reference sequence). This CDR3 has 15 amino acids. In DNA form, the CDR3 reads TGTGCCAGTAGTATTGTCATGGACGGGAACACTGAAGCTTTCTTT. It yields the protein CASSIVMDGNTEAFF.

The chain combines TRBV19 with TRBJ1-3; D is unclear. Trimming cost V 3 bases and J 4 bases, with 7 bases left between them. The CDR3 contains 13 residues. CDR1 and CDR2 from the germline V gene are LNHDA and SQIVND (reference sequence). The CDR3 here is CASSMGFGNTIYF. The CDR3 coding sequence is TGTGCCAGTAGTATGGGGTTCGGAAACACCATATATTTT.

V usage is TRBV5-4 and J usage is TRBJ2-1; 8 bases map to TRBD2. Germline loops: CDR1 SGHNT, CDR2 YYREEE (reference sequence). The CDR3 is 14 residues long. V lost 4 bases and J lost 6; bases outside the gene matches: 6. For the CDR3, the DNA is TGTGCCAGCAGCCTCGGACTAGCAGGCAATGAGCAGTTCTTC. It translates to CASSLGLAGNEQFF.

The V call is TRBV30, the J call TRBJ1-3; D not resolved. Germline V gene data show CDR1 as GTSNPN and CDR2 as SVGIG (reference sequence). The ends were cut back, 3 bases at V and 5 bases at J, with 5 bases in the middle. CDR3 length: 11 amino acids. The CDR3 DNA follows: TGTGCCTGGAGCCTCCGAAACACCATATATTTT. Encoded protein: CAWSLRNTIYF.

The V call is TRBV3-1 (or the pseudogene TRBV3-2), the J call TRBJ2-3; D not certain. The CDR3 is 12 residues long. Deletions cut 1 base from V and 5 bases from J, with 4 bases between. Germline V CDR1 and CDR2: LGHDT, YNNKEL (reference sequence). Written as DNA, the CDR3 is TGTGCCAGCAGCCAAGTGGTAGATACGCAGTATTTT. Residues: CASSQVVDTQYF.

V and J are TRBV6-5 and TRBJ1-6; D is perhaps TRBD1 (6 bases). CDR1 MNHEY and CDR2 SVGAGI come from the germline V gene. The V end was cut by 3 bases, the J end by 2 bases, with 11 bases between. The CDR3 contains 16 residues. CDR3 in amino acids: CASSYSGGTYNSPLHF. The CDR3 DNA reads TGTGCCAGCAGTTATTCCGGGGGCACCTATAATTCACCCCTCCACTTT.

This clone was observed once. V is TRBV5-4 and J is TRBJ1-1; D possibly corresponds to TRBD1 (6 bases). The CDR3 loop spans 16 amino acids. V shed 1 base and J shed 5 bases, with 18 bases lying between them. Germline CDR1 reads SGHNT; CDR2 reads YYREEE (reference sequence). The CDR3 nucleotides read TGTGCCAGCAGCTTGTTGCAGGGGCAAATATGGACTGAAGCTTTCTTT. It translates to CASSLLQGQIWTEAFF.

The CDR3: CASSPGQGGYSGNQPQHF. The CDR3 DNA reads TGTGCCAGCTCACCAGGACAGGGAGGATATTCAGGCAATCAGCCCCAGCATTTT. The J gene is TRBJ1-5, the V gene TRBV18, with 8 bases that match TRBD1. The V segment lost 2 bases and the J segment 2 bases; nucleotides outside the gene matches: 11. The CDR3 is 18 amino acids. Germline V lookup: CDR1 KGHSH, CDR2 LQKENI.

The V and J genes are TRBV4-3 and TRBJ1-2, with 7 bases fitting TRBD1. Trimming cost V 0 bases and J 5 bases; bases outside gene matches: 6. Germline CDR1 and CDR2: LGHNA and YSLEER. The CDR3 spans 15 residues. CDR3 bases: TGCGCCAGCAGCCAAGATTCAGGGGGGGAGTATGGCTACACCTTC. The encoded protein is CASSQDSGGEYGYTF.

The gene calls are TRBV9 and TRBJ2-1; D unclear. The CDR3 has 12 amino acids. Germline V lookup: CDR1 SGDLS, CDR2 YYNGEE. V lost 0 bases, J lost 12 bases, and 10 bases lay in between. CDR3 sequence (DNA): TGTGCCAGCAGCGTAGACCCCGGTGGGCAGTTCTTC. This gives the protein CASSVDPGGQFF.

The CDR3 DNA reads as TGCGCCAGCAGCCAGAGCACGATCACTGGGGGCTCTAAATTCGCAGATACGCAGTATTTT. Protein: CASSQSTITGGSKFADTQYF. J is TRBJ2-3 and V is TRBV4-3, with a tentative D call TRBD1 (6 bases). Deletions cut 3 bases from V and 4 bases from J, with 29 bases between. The CDR3 is 20 residues long. Germline CDR1 and CDR2: LGHNA and YSLEER.

The CDR3 region has the DNA TGTGCCAGCAGCTTGGACAGGGATGAGACCCAGTACTTC. Encoded protein: CASSLDRDETQYF. The rearrangement links TRBV5-5 to TRBJ2-5; possibly TRBD1 for D (6 bases). Trimming shortened V by 0 bases and J by 5 bases, and 8 bases separated the two germline ends. Germline V gene lookup returns CDR1 SGHKS and CDR2 YYEKEE (reference sequence). This CDR3 spans 13 amino acids.

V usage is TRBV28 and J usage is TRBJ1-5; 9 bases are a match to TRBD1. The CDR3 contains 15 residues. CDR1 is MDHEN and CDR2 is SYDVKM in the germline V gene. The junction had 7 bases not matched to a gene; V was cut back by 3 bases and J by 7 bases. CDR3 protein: CASSFGTGWGQPQHF. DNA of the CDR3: TGTGCCAGCAGTTTTGGGACAGGGTGGGGCCAGCCCCAGCATTTT.

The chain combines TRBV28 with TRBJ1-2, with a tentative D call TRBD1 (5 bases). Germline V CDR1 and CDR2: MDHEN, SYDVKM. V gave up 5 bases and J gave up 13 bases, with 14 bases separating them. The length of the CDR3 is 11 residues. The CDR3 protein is CASSRGEGITF. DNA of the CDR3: TGTGCCAGCAGTCGAGGGGAGGGAATCACCTTC.

The DNA for the CDR3 is TGTGCCAGCAGTTTCAGGGAGGGAGAGACCCAGTACTTC. It is translated as CASSFREGETQYF. The chain recombines TRBV6-5 with TRBJ2-5; 7 nucleotides align to TRBD2. Germline trimming cut 4 bases from V and 4 bases from J; bases unmatched to any gene: 3. From germline, CDR1 is MNHEY and CDR2 SVGAGI. This CDR3 has 13 residues.

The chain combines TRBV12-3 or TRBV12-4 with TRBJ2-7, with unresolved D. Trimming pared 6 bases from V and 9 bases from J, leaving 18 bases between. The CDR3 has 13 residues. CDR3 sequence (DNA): TGTGCCAGCAGATCCGACCCAAGCACGCGGCAGTACTTC. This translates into CASRSDPSTRQYF.

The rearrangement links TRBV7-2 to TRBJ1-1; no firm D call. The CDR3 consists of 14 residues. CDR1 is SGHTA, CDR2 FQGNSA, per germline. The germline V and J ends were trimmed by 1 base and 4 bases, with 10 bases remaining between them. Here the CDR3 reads CASSLVQEATEAFF. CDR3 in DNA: TGTGCCAGCAGCTTAGTGCAGGAGGCCACTGAAGCTTTCTTT.

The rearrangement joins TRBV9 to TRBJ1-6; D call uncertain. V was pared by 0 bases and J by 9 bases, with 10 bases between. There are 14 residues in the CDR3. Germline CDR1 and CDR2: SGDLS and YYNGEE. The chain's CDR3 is CASSVVPGSSPLHF. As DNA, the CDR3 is TGTGCCAGCAGCGTAGTTCCGGGGAGTTCACCCCTCCACTTT.